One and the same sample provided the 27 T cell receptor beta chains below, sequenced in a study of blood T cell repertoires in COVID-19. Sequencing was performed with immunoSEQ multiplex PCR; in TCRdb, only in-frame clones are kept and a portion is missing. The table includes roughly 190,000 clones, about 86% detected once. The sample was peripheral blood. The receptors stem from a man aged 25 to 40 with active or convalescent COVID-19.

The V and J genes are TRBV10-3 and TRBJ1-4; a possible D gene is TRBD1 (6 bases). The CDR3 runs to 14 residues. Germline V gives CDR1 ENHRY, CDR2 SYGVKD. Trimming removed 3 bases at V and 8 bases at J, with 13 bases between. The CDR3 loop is CAISEPGVSEKLFF. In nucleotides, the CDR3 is TGTGCCATCAGTGAACCAGGGGTGTCGGAAAAACTGTTTTTT.

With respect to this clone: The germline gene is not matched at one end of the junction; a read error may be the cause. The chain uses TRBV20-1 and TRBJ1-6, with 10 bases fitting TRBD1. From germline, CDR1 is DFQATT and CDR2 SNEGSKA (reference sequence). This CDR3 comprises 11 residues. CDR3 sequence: CSAPLGTGVQF. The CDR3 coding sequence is TGCAGTGCGCCTTTGGGGACAGGGGTCCAGTTT.

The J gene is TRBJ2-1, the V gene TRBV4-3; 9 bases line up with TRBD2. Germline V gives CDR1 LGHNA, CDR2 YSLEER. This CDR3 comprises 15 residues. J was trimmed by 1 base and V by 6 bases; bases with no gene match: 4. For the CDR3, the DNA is TGCGCCAGCAGTCAGACTAGCGGATCCTACAATGAGCAGTTCTTC. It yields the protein CASSQTSGSYNEQFF.

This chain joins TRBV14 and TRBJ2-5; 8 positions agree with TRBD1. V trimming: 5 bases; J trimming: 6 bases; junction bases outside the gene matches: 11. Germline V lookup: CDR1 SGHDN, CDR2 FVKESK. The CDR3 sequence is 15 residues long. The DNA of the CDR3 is TGTGCCAGCAGCTTGACGCCGACAGGGGAGAAGACCCAGTACTTC. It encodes CASSLTPTGEKTQYF.

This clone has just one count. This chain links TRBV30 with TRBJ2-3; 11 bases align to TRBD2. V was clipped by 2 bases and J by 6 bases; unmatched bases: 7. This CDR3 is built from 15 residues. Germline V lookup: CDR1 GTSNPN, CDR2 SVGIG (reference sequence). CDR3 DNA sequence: TGTGCCTGGAGTCAACTAGCGGGAGTAGGGGATACGCAGTATTTT. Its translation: CAWSQLAGVGDTQYF.

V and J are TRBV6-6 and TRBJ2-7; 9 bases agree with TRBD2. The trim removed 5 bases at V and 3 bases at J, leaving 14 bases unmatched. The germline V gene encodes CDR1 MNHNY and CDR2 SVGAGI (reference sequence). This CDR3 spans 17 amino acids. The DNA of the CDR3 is TGTGCCAGCAGTCCATACTCCCCGGGACTAGCAGACTACGAGCAGTACTTC. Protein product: CASSPYSPGLADYEQYF.

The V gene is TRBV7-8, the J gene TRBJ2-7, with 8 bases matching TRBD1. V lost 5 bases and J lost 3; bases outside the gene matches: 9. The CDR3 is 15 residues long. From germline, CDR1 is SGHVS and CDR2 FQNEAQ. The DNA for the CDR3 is TGTGCCAGCAGCACCCGACAGGGGATGGGCTACGAGCAGTACGTC. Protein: CASSTRQGMGYEQYV.

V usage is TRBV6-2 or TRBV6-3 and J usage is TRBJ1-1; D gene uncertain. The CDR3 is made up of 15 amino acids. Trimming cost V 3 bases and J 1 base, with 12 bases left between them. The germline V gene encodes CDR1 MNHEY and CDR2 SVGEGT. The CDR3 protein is CASSYSGPRNTEAFF. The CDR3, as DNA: TGTGCCAGCAGTTATAGTGGGCCGCGGAACACTGAAGCTTTCTTT.

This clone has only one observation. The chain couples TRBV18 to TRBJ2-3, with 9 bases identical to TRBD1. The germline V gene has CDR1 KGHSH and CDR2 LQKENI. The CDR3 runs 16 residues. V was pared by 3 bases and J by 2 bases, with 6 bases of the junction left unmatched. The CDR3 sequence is CASSPGTGSATDTQYF. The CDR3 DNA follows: TGTGCCAGCTCACCGGGGACAGGGTCAGCCACAGATACGCAGTATTTT.

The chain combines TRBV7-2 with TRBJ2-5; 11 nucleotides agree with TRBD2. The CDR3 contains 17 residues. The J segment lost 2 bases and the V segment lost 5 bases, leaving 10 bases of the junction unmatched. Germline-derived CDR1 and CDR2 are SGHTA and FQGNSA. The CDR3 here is CASSPKTLAGGQETQYF. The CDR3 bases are TGTGCCAGCAGCCCCAAGACCCTAGCGGGAGGACAAGAGACCCAGTACTTC.

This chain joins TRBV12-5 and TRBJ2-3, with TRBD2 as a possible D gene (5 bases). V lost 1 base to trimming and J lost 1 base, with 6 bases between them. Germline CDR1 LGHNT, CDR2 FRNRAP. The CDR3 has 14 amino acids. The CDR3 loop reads CASGLGGGTDTQYF. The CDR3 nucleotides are TGTGCTAGTGGTTTGGGGGGAGGCACAGATACGCAGTATTTT. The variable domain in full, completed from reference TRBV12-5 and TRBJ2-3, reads DARVTQTPRHKVTEMGQEVTMRCQPILGHNTVFWYRQTMMQGLELLAYFRNRAPLDDSGMPKDRFSAEMPDATLATLKIQPSEPRDSAVYFCASGLGGGTDTQYFGPGTRLTVL.

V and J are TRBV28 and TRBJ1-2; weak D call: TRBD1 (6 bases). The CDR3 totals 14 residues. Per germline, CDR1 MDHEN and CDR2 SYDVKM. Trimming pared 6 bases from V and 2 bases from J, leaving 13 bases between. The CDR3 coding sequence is TGTGCCAGCAGCTTCTTCGGGACAAACTATGGCTACACCTTC. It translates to CASSFFGTNYGYTF.

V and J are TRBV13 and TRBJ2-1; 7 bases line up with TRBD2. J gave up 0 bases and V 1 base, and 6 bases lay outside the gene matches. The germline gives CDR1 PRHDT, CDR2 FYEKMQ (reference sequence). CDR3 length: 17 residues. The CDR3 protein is CASSLEGRGSSYNEQFF. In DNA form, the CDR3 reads TGTGCCAGCAGCTTAGAAGGGCGGGGGAGCTCCTACAATGAGCAGTTCTTC.

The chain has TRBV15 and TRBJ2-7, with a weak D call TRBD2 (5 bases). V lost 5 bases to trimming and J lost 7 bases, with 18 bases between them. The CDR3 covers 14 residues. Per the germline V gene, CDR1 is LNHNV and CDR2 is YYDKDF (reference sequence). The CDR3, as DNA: TGTGCCACCAGCTACACGGAGAGGGCGAAGGAGCAGTACTTC. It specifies CATSYTERAKEQYF.

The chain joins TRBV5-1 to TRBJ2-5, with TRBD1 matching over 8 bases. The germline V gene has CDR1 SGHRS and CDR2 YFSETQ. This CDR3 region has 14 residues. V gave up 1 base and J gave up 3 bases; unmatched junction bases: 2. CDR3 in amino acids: CASSLRTGKETQYF. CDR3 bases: TGCGCCAGCAGCTTGCGGACAGGGAAAGAGACCCAGTACTTC.

For the CDR3, the DNA is TGCGCCAGCAGCCAAACAAGCAGGGCCCCCGGGGAGCTGTTTTTT. The encoded protein is CASSQTSRAPGELFF. This chain links TRBV4-1 with TRBJ2-2; D is possibly TRBD1 (5 bases). The ends were cut back, 2 bases at V and 6 bases at J, with 13 bases in the middle. The germline V gene has CDR1 MGHRA and CDR2 YSYEKL. The CDR3 is made up of 15 amino acids.

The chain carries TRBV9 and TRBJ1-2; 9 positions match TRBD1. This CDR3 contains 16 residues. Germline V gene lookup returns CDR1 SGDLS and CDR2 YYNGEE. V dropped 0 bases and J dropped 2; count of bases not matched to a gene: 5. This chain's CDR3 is CASSVATGTGNYGYTF. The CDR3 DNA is TGTGCCAGCAGCGTAGCTACCGGGACAGGGAACTATGGCTACACCTTC.

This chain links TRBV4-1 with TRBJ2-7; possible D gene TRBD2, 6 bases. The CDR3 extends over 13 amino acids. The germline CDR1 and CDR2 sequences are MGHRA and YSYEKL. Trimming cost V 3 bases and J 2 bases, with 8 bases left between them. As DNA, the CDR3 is TGCGCCAGCAGCCACAGGGAGGCCTACGAGCAGTACTTC. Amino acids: CASSHREAYEQYF.

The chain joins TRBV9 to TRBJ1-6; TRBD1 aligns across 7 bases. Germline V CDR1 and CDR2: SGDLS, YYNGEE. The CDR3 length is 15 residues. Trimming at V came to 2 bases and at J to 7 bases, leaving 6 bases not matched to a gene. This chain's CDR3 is CASSVADRPNSPLHF. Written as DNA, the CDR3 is TGTGCCAGCAGCGTGGCGGACAGGCCGAATTCACCCCTCCACTTT.

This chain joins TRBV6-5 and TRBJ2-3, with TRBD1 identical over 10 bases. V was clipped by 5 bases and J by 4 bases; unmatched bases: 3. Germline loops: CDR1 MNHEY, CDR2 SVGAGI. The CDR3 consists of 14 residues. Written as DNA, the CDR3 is TGTGCCAGCAGTAGACAGGGGGCTGCAGATACGCAGTATTTT. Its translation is CASSRQGAADTQYF.

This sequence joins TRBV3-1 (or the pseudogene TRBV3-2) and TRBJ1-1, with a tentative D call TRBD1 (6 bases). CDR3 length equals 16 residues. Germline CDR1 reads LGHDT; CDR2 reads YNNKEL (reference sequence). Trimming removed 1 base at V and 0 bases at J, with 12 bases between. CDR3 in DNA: TGTGCCAGCAGCCAAGGGTCGACAGGAGTGAACACTGAAGCTTTCTTT. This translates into CASSQGSTGVNTEAFF.

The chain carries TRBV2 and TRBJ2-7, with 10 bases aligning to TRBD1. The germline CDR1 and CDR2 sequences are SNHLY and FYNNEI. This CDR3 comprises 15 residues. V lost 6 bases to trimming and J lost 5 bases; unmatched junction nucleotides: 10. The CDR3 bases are TGTGCCAGCAGCGATGAACTCGGGACAGGGGACGAGCAGTACGTC. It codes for CASSDELGTGDEQYV.

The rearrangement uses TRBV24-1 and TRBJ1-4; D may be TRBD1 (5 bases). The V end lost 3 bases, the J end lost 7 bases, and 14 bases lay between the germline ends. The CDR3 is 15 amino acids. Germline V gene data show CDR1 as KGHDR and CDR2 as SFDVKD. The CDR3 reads CATSDAQGLSEKLFF. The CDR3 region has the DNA TGTGCCACCAGTGATGCCCAGGGATTGAGTGAAAAACTGTTTTTT.

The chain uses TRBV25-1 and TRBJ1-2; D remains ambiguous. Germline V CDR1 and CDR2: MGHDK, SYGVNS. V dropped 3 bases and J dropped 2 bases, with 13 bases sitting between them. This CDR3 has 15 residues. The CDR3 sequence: CASSETTVGNYGYTF. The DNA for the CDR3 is TGTGCCAGCAGTGAGACTACGGTCGGAAACTATGGCTACACCTTC.

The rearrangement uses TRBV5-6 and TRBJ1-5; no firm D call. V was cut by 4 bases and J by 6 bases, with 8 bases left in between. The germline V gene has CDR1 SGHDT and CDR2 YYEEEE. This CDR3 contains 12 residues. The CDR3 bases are TGTGCCAGCAGCCGGGCGGGTCAGCCCCAGCATTTT. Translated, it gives CASSRAGQPQHF.

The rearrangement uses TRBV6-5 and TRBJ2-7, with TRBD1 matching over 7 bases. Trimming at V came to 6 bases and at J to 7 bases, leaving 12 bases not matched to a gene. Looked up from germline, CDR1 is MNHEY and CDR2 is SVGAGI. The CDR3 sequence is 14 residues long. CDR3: CASSGRQGTGEQYV. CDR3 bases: TGTGCCAGCAGCGGACGACAGGGTACCGGAGAGCAGTACGTC.

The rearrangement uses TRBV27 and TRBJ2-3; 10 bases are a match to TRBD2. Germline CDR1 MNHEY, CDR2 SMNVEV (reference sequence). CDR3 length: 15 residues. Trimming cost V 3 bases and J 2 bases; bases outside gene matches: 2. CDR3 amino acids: CASSLTSGYTDTQYF. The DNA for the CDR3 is TGTGCCAGCAGTTTGACTAGCGGGTACACAGATACGCAGTATTTT.